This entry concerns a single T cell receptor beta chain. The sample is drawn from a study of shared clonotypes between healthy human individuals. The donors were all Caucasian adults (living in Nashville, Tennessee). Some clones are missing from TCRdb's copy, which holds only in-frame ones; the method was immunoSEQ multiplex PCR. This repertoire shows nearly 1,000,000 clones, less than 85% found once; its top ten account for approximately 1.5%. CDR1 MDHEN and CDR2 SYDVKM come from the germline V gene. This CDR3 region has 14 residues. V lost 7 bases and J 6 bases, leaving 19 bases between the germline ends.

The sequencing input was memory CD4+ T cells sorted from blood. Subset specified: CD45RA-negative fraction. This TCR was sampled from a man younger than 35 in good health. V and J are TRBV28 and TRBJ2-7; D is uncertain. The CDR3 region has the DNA TGTGCCAGCAATCCTCATTCCATCTCTCCCGAGCAGTACTTC. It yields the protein CASNPHSISPEQYF.